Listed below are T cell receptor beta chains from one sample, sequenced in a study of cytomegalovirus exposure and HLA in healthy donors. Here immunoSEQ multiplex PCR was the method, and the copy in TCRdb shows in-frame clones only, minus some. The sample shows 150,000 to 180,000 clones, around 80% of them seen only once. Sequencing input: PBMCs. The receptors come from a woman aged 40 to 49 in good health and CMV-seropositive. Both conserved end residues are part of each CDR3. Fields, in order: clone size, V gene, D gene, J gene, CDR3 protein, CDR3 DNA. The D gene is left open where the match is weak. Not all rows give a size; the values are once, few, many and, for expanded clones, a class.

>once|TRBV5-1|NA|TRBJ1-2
CASSLPGDGYGYTF
TGCGCCAGCAGCTTGCCCGGAGATGGATATGGCTACACCTTC
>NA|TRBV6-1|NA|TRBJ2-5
CASSESSWETQYF
TGTGCCAGCAGTGAATCGAGTTGGGAGACCCAGTACTTC
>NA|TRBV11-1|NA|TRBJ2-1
CASSLSAGLEQFF
TGTGCCAGCAGCTTATCGGCGGGACTTGAGCAGTTCTTC
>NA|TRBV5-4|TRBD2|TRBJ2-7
CASSLGLAGVSEQYF
TGTGCCAGCAGCTTAGGACTAGCGGGAGTTTCCGAGCAGTACTTC
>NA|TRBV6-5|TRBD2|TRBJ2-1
CASSYGAGGKNEQFF
TGTGCCAGCAGTTATGGAGCGGGAGGGAAAAATGAGCAGTTCTTC
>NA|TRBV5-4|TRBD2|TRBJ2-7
CASSPAGASYEQYF
TGTGCCAGCAGTCCAGCGGGAGCCTCCTACGAGCAGTACTTC
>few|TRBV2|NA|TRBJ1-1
CASSARWNTEAFF
TGTGCCAGCTCAGCGAGGTGGAACACTGAAGCTTTCTTT
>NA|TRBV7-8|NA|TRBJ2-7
CASSLESGYEQYF
TGTGCCAGCAGCTTAGAGTCAGGCTACGAGCAGTACTTC
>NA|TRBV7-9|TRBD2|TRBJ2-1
CASSLTSGRANEQFF
TGTGCCAGCAGCTTGACTAGCGGGAGGGCCAATGAGCAGTTCTTC
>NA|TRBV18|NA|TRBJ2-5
CASSPPGSPRETQYF
TGTGCCAGCTCACCACCCGGGAGCCCGAGGGAGACCCAGTACTTC
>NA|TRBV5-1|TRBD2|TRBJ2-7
CASSFSGGTYEQYF
TGCGCCAGCAGCTTTAGCGGGGGTACCTACGAGCAGTACTTC